A single sample gave rise to the 6 T cell receptor beta chains below, sequenced in a study of blood T cells in healthy people across ages (dated by TCRdb to between 2015 and 2016). Library method: 5' RACE. The sequencer was an Illumina HiSeq 2500. A second PCR of roughly 6 to 11 cycles was performed with a sample-barcoded 5' primer and a J-beta primer mix. The public sequencing data were trimmed at Q25 with fastp and processed into clonotypes with MiXCR by TCRdb, which kept only in-frame beta chains. CDR3 protein sequences are deduplicated, and each keeps its most common genes and DNA. The sample data list more than 650,000 distinct CDR3 sequences, and roughly 25% of these were observed just once. Clones ranked in the top ten supply over 2.5% of the sample. Separately, the same data were catalogued under a study of T cells of mothers and their children.

The material sequenced was blood. Every receptor here comes from a boy aged 5-17 years in good health.

This clonotype was counted a few times. V gene TRBV7-9 combines with J gene TRBJ2-4, with unresolved D. The V gene lost 5 bases and the J gene lost 6 bases, with 5 bases spanning the gap. CDR3 length: 11 amino acids. The germline V gene has CDR1 SEHNR and CDR2 FQNEAQ (reference sequence). The CDR3: CASSPSNIQYF. The CDR3 DNA reads TGTGCCAGCAGCCCGTCAAACATTCAGTACTTC.

The CDR3 region has the DNA TGTGCCAGCAGCTCCAGACGCGAGGGGAACTTGGCTAATGAAAAACTGTTTTTT. Translating it yields CASSSRREGNLANEKLFF. V and J are TRBV7-2 and TRBJ1-4; maybe TRBD1 (5 bases). CDR3 length: 18 residues. Germline V gene lookup returns CDR1 SGHTA and CDR2 FQGNSA. V shed 4 bases and J shed 3 bases, with 21 bases lying between them.

This clonotype was observed a few times. This chain links TRBV2 with TRBJ2-5, with D uncertain. The CDR3 length is 12 residues. V was clipped by 8 bases and J by 5 bases, with 12 bases between them. Germline values: CDR1 SNHLY, CDR2 FYNNEI. The CDR3 region is CASGPELETQYF. CDR3 DNA sequence: TGTGCCAGCGGGCCAGAATTGGAGACCCAGTACTTC. Supplemented by reference TRBV2 and TRBJ2-5, the full variable domain reads EPEVTQTPSHQVTQMGQEVILRCVPISNHLYFYWYRQILGQKVEFLVSFYNNEISEKSEIFDDQFSVERPDGSNFTLKIRSTKLEDSAMYFCASGPELETQYFGPGTRLLVL.

This clonotype was observed a handful of times. The chain links TRBV6-6 to TRBJ2-1, with a weak D call TRBD1 (5 bases). The CDR3 sequence is 12 residues long. Germline CDR1 reads MNHNY; CDR2 reads SVGAGI (reference sequence). Trimming took off 6 bases at V and 8 bases at J, with 11 bases between the two ends. This CDR3 reads CASRKQQDEQFF. The CDR3 DNA is TGTGCCAGCAGGAAGCAACAGGATGAGCAGTTCTTC.

J is TRBJ1-5 and V is TRBV30, with D perhaps TRBD1 (6 bases). Trimming left V 0 bases short and J 5 bases short, with 11 bases between. This CDR3 spans 14 amino acids. Germline-derived CDR1 and CDR2 are GTSNPN and SVGIG (reference sequence). CDR3 bases: TGTGCCTGGAGTGTTGGGGGCCGCTATCAGCCCCAGCATTTT. Translating it yields CAWSVGGRYQPQHF.

This clonotype appeared a few times. The chain is built from TRBV18 and TRBJ2-5; maybe TRBD2 (6 bases). Trimming took 4 bases from V and 1 from J, leaving 10 bases between them. Per the germline V gene, CDR1 is KGHSH and CDR2 is LQKENI. This CDR3 has 14 amino acids. The CDR3 here is CASSHRDFQETQYF. CDR3 nucleotides: TGTGCCAGCTCACACCGGGACTTCCAAGAGACCCAGTACTTC.